This is a list of T cell receptor beta chains from one sample in a study of blood T cell repertoires in COVID-19. The protocol was immunoSEQ multiplex PCR, while the TCRdb copy is restricted to in-frame clones and leaves out a portion. This sample yields tens of thousands of clones, of which roughly nine tenths are seen a single time; about 3% belongs to the top ten. Specimen: peripheral blood. The receptor source for this set is a woman between 50 and 59 years old with COVID-19, enrolled during active disease. Each CDR3 is given with its conserved first and last residue. D genes are given only for firm matches. Clone size appears in some rows only: once, few, many, or a class for an expanded clone.

d_call	v_call	clone_size	j_call	cdr3_length	cdr3_nt	cdr3_aa
TRBD2	TRBV10-3	NA	TRBJ2-7	14	TGTGCCATCAGTGAGTCGCAGCGGGGCTACGAGCAGTACTTC	CAISESQRGYEQYF
TRBD1	TRBV11-3	NA	TRBJ1-1	13	TGTGCCAGCAGCTTACCAGGGGGCACTGAAGCTTTCTTT	CASSLPGGTEAFF
TRBD2	TRBV24-1	NA	TRBJ2-2	17	TGTGCCACCAGTGATTTGCCTAGCGGGAGAAGGGCCGGGGAGCTGTTTTTT	CATSDLPSGRRAGELFF
TRBD2	TRBV5-1	NA	TRBJ2-2	19	TGCGCCAGCAGCTTGGGTTTAACTCAGCCAGCGGGAGGCGCCGGGGAGCTGTTTTTT	CASSLGLTQPAGGAGELFF
NA	TRBV19	NA	TRBJ2-7	12	TGTGCCAGTAGTCCCGGACGGGGAGAGCAGTACTTC	CASSPGRGEQYF
TRBD1	TRBV28	NA	TRBJ1-5	15	TGTGCCAGCAGTGGGGAGACAGGGGGCTTCCAGCCCCAGCATTTT	CASSGETGGFQPQHF
TRBD1	TRBV19	NA	TRBJ1-6	15	TGTGCCAGTAGTATAAAACGGGACAGTCATTCACCCCTCCACTTT	CASSIKRDSHSPLHF
TRBD1	TRBV19	once	TRBJ1-2	16	TGTGCCAGTAGTACAAACGACAGGGGCCCTTACTATGGCTACACCTTC	CASSTNDRGPYYGYTF
TRBD1	TRBV2	NA	TRBJ1-5	14	TGTGCCAGCAGTGAGGGACAGGGTAGCCAGCCCCAGCATTTT	CASSEGQGSQPQHF
NA	TRBV24-1	NA	TRBJ2-2	14	TGTGCCACCAGTAGGCAGGGAGGCACCGGGGAGCTGTTTTTT	CATSRQGGTGELFF
TRBD1	TRBV24-1	NA	TRBJ2-3	16	TGTGCCACCAGTGATTTGGGGACAGGGGGCACAGATACGCAGTATTTT	CATSDLGTGGTDTQYF
NA	TRBV4-1	NA	TRBJ1-4	14	TGCGCCAGCAGCCAAGATAAAGGAGTGGAAAAACTGTTTTTT	CASSQDKGVEKLFF
TRBD2	TRBV19	NA	TRBJ2-7	12	TGTGCCACCGGACTAGCGGGGGTCGAGCAGTACTTC	CATGLAGVEQYF
NA	TRBV19	NA	TRBJ2-7	13	TGTGCCAGTTCCCGCCAGGGAAGCTACGAGCAGTACTTC	CASSRQGSYEQYF
NA	TRBV28	NA	TRBJ1-1	18	TGTGCCAGCATTTGGTCCTACAGGGTTGACTCGTCGAACACTGAAGCTTTCTTT	CASIWSYRVDSSNTEAFF
TRBD2	TRBV28	once	TRBJ2-3	15	TGTGCCAGCAGTGGGAGCGGGAGTGGCACAGATACGCAGTATTTT	CASSGSGSGTDTQYF
TRBD2	TRBV7-9	NA	TRBJ2-7	14	TGTGCCAGCAGCTTAGGGGCGGGAGGGCCCGAGCAGTACTTC	CASSLGAGGPEQYF
TRBD2	TRBV6-5	NA	TRBJ2-2	15	TGTGCCAGCAGGGTACTAGCGGGAGTATCAGGGGAGCTGTTTTTT	CASRVLAGVSGELFF
NA	TRBV7-9	NA	TRBJ1-3	15	TGTGCCAGCAGCGTCACAGGGACCCCTGGAAACACCATATATTTT	CASSVTGTPGNTIYF
NA	TRBV9	NA	TRBJ2-5	15	TGTGCCAGCCCCCCCGGAGACGAGTACCAAGAGACCCAGTACTTC	CASPPGDEYQETQYF
NA	TRBV7-6	NA	TRBJ1-6	17	TGTGCCAGCAGCTTAGCGCTAACCAGGGTGAGGAATTCACCCCTCCACTTT	CASSLALTRVRNSPLHF
NA	TRBV30	NA	TRBJ1-6	14	TGTGCCTGGGCAACGGGGGCCTATAATTCACCCCTCCACTTT	CAWATGAYNSPLHF
NA	TRBV11-2	NA	TRBJ2-7	14	TGTGCCAGCAGCACCTTAGCGGTTTTGAGCGAGCAGTACTTC	CASSTLAVLSEQYF
NA	TRBV7-9	NA	TRBJ2-3	17	TGTGCCAGCAGCTTGATTTCCCTGGGGCCGAGCGCAGATACGCAGTATTTT	CASSLISLGPSADTQYF
TRBD1	TRBV5-1	NA	TRBJ2-1	16	TGCGCCAGCAGCTTGGGGACAGGGGGCCCGACAAGTGAGCAGTTCTTC	CASSLGTGGPTSEQFF
NA	TRBV5-1	NA	TRBJ2-7	15	TGCGCCAGCAGCAGCAACCGGGACACCCGTAACGAGCAGTACTTC	CASSSNRDTRNEQYF
NA	TRBV24-1	NA	TRBJ2-3	14	TGTGCCACCAGAGGACTACTTCTCACAGATACGCAGTATTTT	CATRGLLLTDTQYF
NA	TRBV30	NA	TRBJ2-7	12	TGTGCCTGTACTGCGGTCTCCTACGAGCAGTACTTC	CACTAVSYEQYF
NA	TRBV28	NA	TRBJ2-7	15	TGTGCTTCCTCCCCCCCACGGGGACTCCCCAGCGAGCAGTACTTC	CASSPPRGLPSEQYF
NA	TRBV19	once	TRBJ2-1	14	TGTGCCACCCTAGAAAGGGGTCCGGGCAATGAGCAGTTCTTC	CATLERGPGNEQFF
TRBD2	TRBV5-4	NA	TRBJ2-7	16	TGTGCCAGCAGCCGGTCCGGCGGGAGGGTAACCTACGAGCAGTACTTC	CASSRSGGRVTYEQYF
TRBD2	TRBV9	NA	TRBJ2-2	18	TGTGCCAGCAGCGTAGAGGGACTAGCGGGAGCTTCGGCCGGGGAGCTGTTTTTT	CASSVEGLAGASAGELFF
NA	TRBV29-1	NA	TRBJ2-7	12	TGCAGCGTTCGAGCCGGTATCTACGAGCAGTACTTC	CSVRAGIYEQYF
TRBD1	TRBV15	NA	TRBJ1-4	14	TGTGCCACCAGCAGGAGACAGGGCGATGAAAAACTGTTTTTT	CATSRRQGDEKLFF
TRBD2	TRBV5-1	few	TRBJ2-1	15	TGCGCCAGCAGCCTGGGACTAGCGTTGTTTGATGAGCAGTTCTTC	CASSLGLALFDEQFF
NA	TRBV4-2	NA	TRBJ1-2	16	TGTGCCAGCAGCCAAGATACTGTGGTCAGGGACTATGGCTACACCTTC	CASSQDTVVRDYGYTF
TRBD1	TRBV15	NA	TRBJ2-3	15	TGTGCCACCAGCAGACTGACAGGGGCGTCAGATACGCAGTATTTT	CATSRLTGASDTQYF
NA	TRBV5-1	NA	TRBJ2-5	14	TGCGCCAGCAGCTTGGGGGCGGGTCAAGAGACCCAGTACTTC	CASSLGAGQETQYF
TRBD2	TRBV6-2/TRBV6-3	NA	TRBJ2-1	16	TGTGCCAGCAGTTACATCACGGGAGGGCTCTACAATGAGCAGTTCTTC	CASSYITGGLYNEQFF
TRBD1	TRBV6-5	NA	TRBJ1-2	16	TGTGCCAGCAGTTACTCGATCGGGACAGCAGTCTATGGCTACACCTTC	CASSYSIGTAVYGYTF
NA	TRBV6-5	NA	TRBJ2-5	11	TGTGCCAGCACCAGCGCGGGGACCCAGTACTTC	CASTSAGTQYF